Listed below are T cell receptor beta chains from one sample, sequenced in a study of siplizumab effects on memory and regulatory T cells. Using immunoSEQ multiplex PCR, the repertoire was profiled, and TCRdb retains in-frame clones only, with some absent. The sample lists 70,000 to 95,000 clones, roughly 93% occurring once. The sequenced sample was CD8+ T cells sorted from blood. The receptors were sampled from a human donor in good health. The CDR3 runs from the conserved cysteine through the conserved F or W. The D gene is left open where the match is weak. The size of a clone is reported for some rows only, either as once, few or many, or as a class for expanded clones.

abundance,v_gene,j_gene,d_gene,CDR3aa,CDR3nt
NA,TRBV7-7,TRBJ2-3,TRBD2,CASSRLAGSDTQYF,TGTGCTAGCAGCCGACTAGCGGGGTCAGATACGCAGTATTTT
NA,TRBV5-6,TRBJ2-3,NA,CASSPGTDTQYF,TGTGCCAGCAGCCCTGGCACAGATACGCAGTATTTT
NA,TRBV7-2,TRBJ2-1,NA,CASSGTSRSGGKFF,TGTGCCAGCAGCGGAACTAGTCGTAGCGGTGGAAAGTTCTTC
NA,TRBV19,TRBJ2-1,TRBD2,CASSIGLAGYNEQFF,TGTGCCAGTAGTATAGGACTAGCGGGCTACAATGAGCAGTTCTTC
NA,TRBV7-9,TRBJ2-3,NA,CASSYRDNLDRTQYF,TGTGCCAGCAGCTACCGGGACAACTTAGACAGAACGCAGTATTTT
NA,TRBV28,TRBJ2-7,NA,CASSPHYEQYF,TGTGCCAGCAGCCCCCACTACGAGCAGTACTTC
NA,TRBV6-5,TRBJ2-2,TRBD1,CASSYGQGAGGELFF,TGTGCCAGCAGTTACGGACAGGGGGCAGGTGGGGAGCTGTTTTTT
NA,TRBV7-6,TRBJ2-3,NA,CASSWEDGTDTQYF,TGTGCCAGCAGCTGGGAAGATGGCACAGATACGCAGTATTTT
NA,TRBV5-1,TRBJ1-6,NA,CASSLGDLNSPLHF,TGCGCCAGCAGCCTAGGAGACCTGAATTCACCCCTCCACTTT
once,TRBV6-5,TRBJ2-7,TRBD1,CASSFGQGSYEQYF,TGTGCCAGCAGTTTTGGACAGGGGTCCTACGAGCAGTACTTC
NA,TRBV14,TRBJ1-1,NA,CASSHYRENTEAFF,TGTGCCAGCAGCCATTACAGGGAGAACACTGAAGCTTTCTTT
NA,TRBV6-6,TRBJ1-1,NA,CASSYDRPNTEAFF,TGTGCCAGCAGTTACGACAGACCGAACACTGAAGCTTTCTTT
NA,TRBV6-6,TRBJ1-5,NA,CASSWVDQPQHF,TGTGCCAGCAGTTGGGTCGATCAGCCCCAGCATTTT
NA,TRBV7-9,TRBJ2-1,NA,CASSTWTVVSYNEQFF,TGTGCCAGCAGCACCTGGACAGTTGTTTCCTACAATGAGCAGTTCTTC
NA,TRBV19,TRBJ2-4,NA,CATRGVDLMYF,TGTGCCACGCGTGGGGTAGACTTGATGTACTTC
NA,TRBV7-2,TRBJ2-1,TRBD2,CASSSKRTSVYNEQFF,TGTGCCAGCAGCTCCAAACGGACTAGCGTTTACAATGAGCAGTTCTTC
NA,TRBV6-1,TRBJ2-1,NA,CASSEGATTYNEQFF,TGTGCCAGCAGTGAAGGAGCAACTACCTACAATGAGCAGTTCTTC
once,TRBV4-3,TRBJ2-7,TRBD2,CASSQGLADYEQYF,TGCGCCAGCAGCCAGGGACTAGCGGACTACGAGCAGTACTTC
NA,TRBV27,TRBJ2-7,NA,CASSQGLKPGEQYF,TGTGCCAGCAGTCAAGGGCTTAAACCGGGGGAGCAGTACTTC
NA,TRBV6-5,TRBJ2-3,NA,CASSYGVERTDTQYF,TGTGCCAGCAGTTACGGGGTCGAGAGGACAGATACGCAGTATTTT
NA,TRBV12-5,TRBJ1-1,TRBD1,CASGWGTGNTEAFF,TGTGCTAGTGGTTGGGGGACAGGCAACACTGAAGCTTTCTTT
NA,TRBV5-1,TRBJ1-2,NA,CASSLERTGYTF,TGCGCCAGCAGCTTGGAGCGGACTGGCTACACCTTC
NA,TRBV5-4,TRBJ2-5,TRBD1,CASSFDRGGKTQYF,TGTGCCAGCAGCTTCGACAGGGGCGGAAAGACCCAGTACTTC